This is a list of T cell receptor beta chains from one sample in a study of shared clonotypes between healthy human individuals. The method was immunoSEQ multiplex PCR; TCRdb's version includes in-frame clones alone and lacks a portion of them. The sample shows about 1.4 million clones, roughly 96% of them seen only once. The specimen was naive CD4+ T cells sorted from blood. All receptors derive from a man aged 25 to 40 in good health. The CDR3 runs from the conserved cysteine through the conserved F or W. Fields, in order: V gene, CDR3 protein.

V: TRBV9
CDR3: CASSVAASFDNEQFF

V: TRBV27
CDR3: CASSLRLAGGPKLKKVLNEQFF

V: TRBV7-9
CDR3: CASSLLSSGELFF

V: TRBV19
CDR3: CASSIGSGRASGELFF

V: TRBV5-1
CDR3: CASSLTVADSYNEQFF

V: TRBV5-1
CDR3: CASSPESSGLDTGELFF

V: TRBV29-1
CDR3: CSVEGTRTGGDYEQYF

V: TRBV19
CDR3: CASSQLAGGAGELFF

V: TRBV9
CDR3: CASSVSPDNEQFF

V: TRBV15
CDR3: CATSSRDPNSYNEQFF

V: TRBV6-1
CDR3: CASSISDGGQPQHF

V: TRBV4-2
CDR3: CASSQDLTEGTYEQYF

V: TRBV30
CDR3: CAWSVSSYEQYF

V: TRBV18
CDR3: CASSPGGTNEKLFF

V: TRBV7-3
CDR3: CASSWPDRGLNEQFF

V: TRBV10-3
CDR3: CAISESRGSMGEQFF

V: TRBV29-1
CDR3: CSVGTGELFF

V: TRBV27
CDR3: CATLGEFRSVNTEAFF

V: TRBV6-5
CDR3: CASKAGFRRDTEAFF

V: TRBV11-2
CDR3: CASSSDRLSTDTQYF

V: TRBV6-6
CDR3: CASSRGFPEQFF

V: TRBV7-8
CDR3: CAVSASGIPNEQFF

V: TRBV12-5
CDR3: CASGLHRDRGLYTEAFF

V: TRBV15
CDR3: CATSRDGGHGSQYF

V: TRBV6-1
CDR3: CASRHSGGSYNEQFF

V: TRBV20-1
CDR3: CSASGGGEAFF

V: TRBV19
CDR3: CASSTQDRGLRTVLYGYTF

V: TRBV29-1
CDR3: CSVEDWGAGYGYTF

V: TRBV10-2
CDR3: CASSGFFYNEQFF

V: TRBV5-4
CDR3: CASSRDLSGELFF

V: TRBV7-8
CDR3: CASSLADPGFRGEQFF

V: TRBV18
CDR3: CASSPTSKATQYF

V: TRBV4-2
CDR3: CASSQEPGLAEQYEQYF

V: TRBV5-1
CDR3: CASSPSGRALETQYF

V: TRBV29-1
CDR3: CSDVARSGANVLTF

V: TRBV7-8
CDR3: CASSFGQGNQPQHF

V: TRBV4-1
CDR3: CASSQSPTSPYEQYF

V: TRBV28
CDR3: CASSSDRWGNQPQHF

V: TRBV5-1
CDR3: CATAGAGGSYEQYF

V: TRBV27
CDR3: CASSFAGVGEAFF

V: TRBV2
CDR3: CASRARTGSTEAFF

V: TRBV9
CDR3: CASSFSTNTEAFF

V: TRBV18
CDR3: CASSPPGTSTDTQYF

V: TRBV27
CDR3: CASSWGLAGGHLYNEQFF

V: TRBV28
CDR3: CASSRLVSNQPQHF

V: TRBV7-6
CDR3: CASSSIEQEKSSYNEQFF

V: TRBV5-1
CDR3: CASSHGQGEETQYF

V: TRBV28
CDR3: CASKDSGRGYGYTF

V: TRBV19
CDR3: CASESGRLLNGELFF

V: TRBV5-4
CDR3: CASSLSGYFGYTF

V: TRBV5-1
CDR3: CASSPALLAGVGEQFF

V: TRBV5-4
CDR3: CASRTREGWAGYTF

V: TRBV27
CDR3: CASSLVVLAGEPYEQYF

V: TRBV9
CDR3: CASSVAALRDEQYF

V: TRBV6-6
CDR3: CASGGEGGELFF

V: TRBV27
CDR3: CASSFSWTGSYEQYF

V: TRBV6-6
CDR3: CASSYSRQGARTEAFF

V: TRBV2
CDR3: CASTGRDRSLEQYF

V: TRBV5-8
CDR3: CASSRTGGISYEQYF